A single sample is the source of the 10 T cell receptor beta chains below, sequenced in a study of T cells expressing NK-cell markers. TCRdb reanalyzed the 5' RACE reads, giving one entry per CDR3 protein sequence and no DNA. The listing contains about 380,000 distinct CDR3 sequences. The sequenced sample consisted of blood T cells: a sorted CD56 or NKG2C T cell subset, CD4+ or CD8+ T cells, or bulk PBMC T cells (not recorded which). The receptors here all came from a man between 18 and 69 years old in good health.

The V gene is TRBV12-3 or TRBV12-4, the J gene TRBJ2-1; TCRdb gives TRBD2 as the D gene, but with no DNA this cannot be confirmed. The CDR3 is 15 amino acids. CDR3 protein: CASRQSSPVLNEQFF.

The chain uses TRBV29-1 and TRBJ2-5; TCRdb gives TRBD1 as the D gene, but with no DNA this cannot be confirmed. Germline CDR1 is SQVTM and CDR2 is ANQGSEA. The CDR3 runs 14 residues. CDR3 protein: CSVEGDRIQETQYF.

The CDR3 loop reads CASSTGQGSYNEQFF. V gene TRBV5-1 combines with J gene TRBJ2-1; TCRdb returns TRBD1, unconfirmable since there is no DNA. The V gene's germline CDR1 is SGHRS and CDR2 YFSETQ. This CDR3 is built from 15 residues.

V and J are TRBV5-1 and TRBJ2-5; absent DNA, TCRdb's TRBD1 call cannot be checked. Germline CDR1 and CDR2: SGHRS and YFSETQ. This CDR3 is built from 14 residues. CDR3 region: CASSKQGAQETQYF.

This chain joins TRBV6-1 and TRBJ2-3; TCRdb calls TRBD1, which cannot be checked without DNA. The CDR3 contains 17 residues. From germline, CDR1 is MNHNS and CDR2 SASEGT. This CDR3 is CASSESIGGKNTDTQYF.

The J gene is TRBJ1-5, the V gene TRBV27; TCRdb names TRBD1, which stays unverified in the absence of DNA. Germline values: CDR1 MNHEY, CDR2 SMNVEV (reference sequence). The CDR3 runs to 19 residues. Here the CDR3 reads CASSPTKGSPVYSNQPQHF.

CDR3 sequence: CASSFVGRQFAGGTDTQYF. The V and J genes are TRBV11-2 and TRBJ2-3; TCRdb reports TRBD2, a call that lacks DNA to check it against. Germline values: CDR1 SGHAT, CDR2 FQNNGV. The CDR3 has 19 residues.

This sequence joins TRBV3-1 and TRBJ2-5; checking the TCRdb D call of TRBD2 is not possible without DNA. Germline assignment: CDR1 LGHDT and CDR2 YNNKEL (reference sequence). This CDR3 is 17 amino acids long. CDR3 in amino acids: CASSQEEGLAGVETQYF.

V is TRBV27 and J is TRBJ2-7; TCRdb's D gene call, TRBD1, goes unchecked for lack of DNA. This CDR3 is 15 amino acids long. Germline V CDR1 and CDR2: MNHEY, SMNVEV (reference sequence). CDR3: CASSLSQGVRDEQYF.

The V and J genes are TRBV3-1 and TRBJ2-7; lacking DNA, the TRBD2 call made by TCRdb goes unchecked. This CDR3 region has 17 residues. The V gene's germline CDR1 is LGHDT and CDR2 YNNKEL (reference sequence). CDR3: CASSQEGGARRLYEQYF.